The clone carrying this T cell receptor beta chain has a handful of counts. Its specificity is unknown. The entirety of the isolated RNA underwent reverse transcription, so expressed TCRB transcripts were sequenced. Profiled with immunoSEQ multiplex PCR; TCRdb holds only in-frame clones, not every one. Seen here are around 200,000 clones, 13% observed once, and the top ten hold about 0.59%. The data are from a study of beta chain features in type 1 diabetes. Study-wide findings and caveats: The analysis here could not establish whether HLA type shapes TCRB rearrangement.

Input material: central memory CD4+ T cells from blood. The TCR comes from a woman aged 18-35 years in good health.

The DNA for the CDR3 is TGTGCCAGCAGCGTAGAGGCGGATTCGGCGTACGAGCAGTACTTC. Its translation: CASSVEADSAYEQYF. This chain links TRBV9 with TRBJ2-7; no definite D call. The CDR3 loop spans 15 amino acids. Germline CDR1 is SGDLS and CDR2 is YYNGEE. Trimming stripped 0 bases from V and 4 bases from J, with 14 bases between.